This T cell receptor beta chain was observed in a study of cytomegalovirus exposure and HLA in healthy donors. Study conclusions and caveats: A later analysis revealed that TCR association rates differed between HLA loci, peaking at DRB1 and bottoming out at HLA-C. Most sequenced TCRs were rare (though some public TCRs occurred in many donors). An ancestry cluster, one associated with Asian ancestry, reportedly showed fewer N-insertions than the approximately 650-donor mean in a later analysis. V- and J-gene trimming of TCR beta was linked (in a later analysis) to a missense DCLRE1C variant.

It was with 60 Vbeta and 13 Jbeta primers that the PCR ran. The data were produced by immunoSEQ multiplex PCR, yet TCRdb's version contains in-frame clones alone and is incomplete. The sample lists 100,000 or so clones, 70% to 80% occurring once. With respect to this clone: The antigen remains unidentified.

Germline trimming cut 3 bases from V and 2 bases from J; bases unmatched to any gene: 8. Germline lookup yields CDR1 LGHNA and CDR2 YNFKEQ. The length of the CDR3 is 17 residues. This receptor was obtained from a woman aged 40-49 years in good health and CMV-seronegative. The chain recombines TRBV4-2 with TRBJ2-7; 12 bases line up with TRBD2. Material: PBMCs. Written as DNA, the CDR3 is TGTGCCAGCAGCCAGCTACCAGGACTAGCGGGGACCTACGAGCAGTACTTC. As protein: CASSQLPGLAGTYEQYF.